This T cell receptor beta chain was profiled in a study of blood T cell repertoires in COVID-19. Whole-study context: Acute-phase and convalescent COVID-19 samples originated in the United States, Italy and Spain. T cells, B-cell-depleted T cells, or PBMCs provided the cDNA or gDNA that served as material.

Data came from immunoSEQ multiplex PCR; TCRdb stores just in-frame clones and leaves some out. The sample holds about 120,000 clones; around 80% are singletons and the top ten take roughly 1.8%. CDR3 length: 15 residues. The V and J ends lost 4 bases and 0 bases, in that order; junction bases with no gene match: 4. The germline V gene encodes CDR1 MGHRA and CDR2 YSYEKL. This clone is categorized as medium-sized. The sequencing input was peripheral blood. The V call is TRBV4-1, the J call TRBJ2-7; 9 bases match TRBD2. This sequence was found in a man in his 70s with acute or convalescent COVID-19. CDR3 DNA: TGCGCCAGCAGCCTTTTGCGGGGGGGCTCCTACGAGCAGTACTTC. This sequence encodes CASSLLRGGSYEQYF.